The clone carrying this T cell receptor beta chain has ten or more counts. Its target is unknown. These data are taken from a study of T-cell reconstitution after alpha-beta-depleted transplantation in children. Notes on the study in general: Several hundred graft clones that had expanded were reportedly the source of alpha-beta T cells about two months after transplant. Elevated TCRbeta diversity at day 60 was traced, in some patients, to surviving recipient T cells and thymic progenitors. After one year, T-cell counts and TCRbeta diversity mostly came from new T cells.

Trimming took 0 bases from V and 2 from J, leaving 8 bases between them. The CDR3 is made up of 15 amino acids. Germline CDR1 LGHNA, CDR2 YNFKEQ. Construction of the TCRbeta library involved unique molecular identifiers. TCRdb passed the PCR reads through MiXCR, listing each CDR3 protein once. The sample holds roughly 200,000 distinct CDR3 sequences, around 9.9% seen once. This TCR was sampled from a child less than two years old with acute myeloid leukemia, due to receive a stem cell transplant. The V call is TRBV4-2, the J call TRBJ2-1, with D possibly TRBD2 on 6 matching bases. Here the sequenced sample was PBMCs, taken before TCRalphabeta/CD19-depleted stem cell transplant. DNA of the CDR3: TGTGCCAGCAGCCAAGATTGGGGGGCCTACAATGAGCAGTTCTTC. Protein sequence: CASSQDWGAYNEQFF.